This TCR beta chain was obtained from a study of cytomegalovirus exposure and HLA in healthy donors. Study-level points and caveats: Later analysis demonstrated an association between a missense DCLRE1C variant and TCR beta V- and J-gene trimming.

A multiplex PCR was run with 60 Vbeta primers and 13 Jbeta primers. Profiling relied on immunoSEQ multiplex PCR, and the TCRdb table lists in-frame clones only, not all of them. The repertoire holds more than 85,000 clones, around 9.6% seen once, with about 5% in the top ten. Notes on this clone: Its antigen remains unidentified.

The V end lost 0 bases, the J end lost 11 bases, and 17 bases lay between the germline ends. CDR3 size: 14 residues. Germline assignment: CDR1 SGHNT and CDR2 YYREEE (reference sequence). This chain connects TRBV5-4 to TRBJ1-1; D not resolved. The sequencing input was PBMCs. The source is a man between 45 and 60 years old in good health and CMV-seropositive. The CDR3 DNA sequence: TGTGCCAGCAGCTTGGTAAATCGGGGAACTAAGGCTTTCTTT. Protein product: CASSLVNRGTKAFF.